These T cell receptor beta chains were read from a single sample in a study of T cell responses to AZD1222 COVID-19 vaccine. Profiling relied on immunoSEQ multiplex PCR, and the TCRdb table lists in-frame clones only, not all of them. The sample yields 90,000 to 150,000 clones, roughly nine tenths seen once. Sample: peripheral blood, taken on day 0 of AZD1222 vaccination. The receptors derive from an adult in good health. The CDR3 runs from the conserved cysteine through the conserved F or W. The order of the fields is CDR3 protein, CDR3 DNA, J gene, clone size, D gene, V gene. A D gene is named only where the DNA matches it firmly. Where a row states a size, it is once, few, many or the class of an expanded clone; other rows omit it.

CDR3aa: CASSLARTSGRALDTQYF; CDR3nt: TGCGCCAGCAGCTTGGCTCGGACTAGCGGGAGGGCCCTAGATACGCAGTATTTT; j_gene: TRBJ2-3; abundance: -; d_gene: TRBD2; v_gene: TRBV5-1
CDR3aa: CASSLTGSDQGGNGYTF; CDR3nt: TGTGCCAGCAGCTTAACGGGGTCGGACCAGGGGGGAAATGGCTACACCTTC; j_gene: TRBJ1-2; abundance: -; d_gene: TRBD1; v_gene: TRBV7-3
CDR3aa: CASSLRSGGGSGETQYF; CDR3nt: TGTGCCAGCAGCTTACGGTCCGGCGGAGGGTCGGGAGAGACCCAGTACTTC; j_gene: TRBJ2-5; abundance: -; d_gene: -; v_gene: TRBV7-6
CDR3aa: CASSPSNRGDQPQYF; CDR3nt: TGTGCCAGCAGCCCCTCGAACAGGGGGGATCAGCCCCAGTATTTT; j_gene: TRBJ2-3; abundance: -; d_gene: TRBD1; v_gene: TRBV4-2
CDR3aa: CASSSRDRTSYEQYF; CDR3nt: TGTGCCAGCAGTTCCCGGGACAGGACCTCCTACGAGCAGTACTTC; j_gene: TRBJ2-7; abundance: few; d_gene: TRBD1; v_gene: TRBV28
CDR3aa: CASSQDLPGLAGAFSEQYF; CDR3nt: TGCGCCAGCAGCCAAGATCTACCGGGACTAGCGGGAGCATTCTCCGAGCAGTACTTC; j_gene: TRBJ2-7; abundance: -; d_gene: TRBD2; v_gene: TRBV4-1
CDR3aa: CSASKGSPLHF; CDR3nt: TGCAGTGCTAGTAAGGGCTCACCCCTCCACTTT; j_gene: TRBJ1-6; abundance: -; d_gene: -; v_gene: TRBV20-1
CDR3aa: CASRTGDPTNTEAFF; CDR3nt: TGTGCCAGCAGAACAGGGGACCCGACCAACACTGAAGCTTTCTTT; j_gene: TRBJ1-1; abundance: -; d_gene: TRBD1; v_gene: TRBV6-5
CDR3aa: CASSYPVETQYF; CDR3nt: TGTGCCAGCAGTTACCCCGTAGAGACCCAGTACTTC; j_gene: TRBJ2-5; abundance: -; d_gene: -; v_gene: TRBV6-2/TRBV6-3
CDR3aa: CASSLQLLAQHF; CDR3nt: TGTGCCAGCAGTTTACAACTCCTCGCCCAGCATTTT; j_gene: TRBJ1-5; abundance: -; d_gene: -; v_gene: TRBV28
CDR3aa: CASSVDSNQPQHF; CDR3nt: TGTGCCAGCAGCGTTGACAGCAATCAGCCCCAGCATTTT; j_gene: TRBJ1-5; abundance: -; d_gene: -; v_gene: TRBV5-4
CDR3aa: CASSPWGNNYGYTF; CDR3nt: TGTGCCAGCAGCCCGTGGGGTAATAACTATGGCTACACCTTC; j_gene: TRBJ1-2; abundance: once; d_gene: -; v_gene: TRBV11-2
CDR3aa: CASSPAGAWGAQYF; CDR3nt: TGTGCCAGCAGTCCGGCCGGGGCCTGGGGGGCCCAGTACTTC; j_gene: TRBJ2-5; abundance: once; d_gene: -; v_gene: TRBV28
CDR3aa: CAWSVSGFNEKLFF; CDR3nt: TGTGCCTGGAGTGTATCGGGGTTTAATGAAAAACTGTTTTTT; j_gene: TRBJ1-4; abundance: -; d_gene: -; v_gene: TRBV30
CDR3aa: CASSSTSGSGNEQFF; CDR3nt: TGTGCCAGCAGCTCGACTAGCGGGTCGGGCAATGAGCAGTTCTTC; j_gene: TRBJ2-1; abundance: -; d_gene: TRBD2; v_gene: TRBV7-2
CDR3aa: CSVEALGTGGGNEQFF; CDR3nt: TGCAGCGTTGAAGCCCTCGGGACAGGCGGTGGCAATGAGCAGTTCTTC; j_gene: TRBJ2-1; abundance: -; d_gene: TRBD1; v_gene: TRBV29-1
CDR3aa: CASSYRRGANTEAFF; CDR3nt: TGTGCCAGCAGTTACCGTCGGGGGGCGAACACTGAAGCTTTCTTT; j_gene: TRBJ1-1; abundance: -; d_gene: -; v_gene: TRBV6-5
CDR3aa: CASQTAGRDEQYF; CDR3nt: TGTGCCAGCCAGACAGCGGGGCGAGACGAGCAGTACTTC; j_gene: TRBJ2-7; abundance: -; d_gene: TRBD2; v_gene: TRBV2
CDR3aa: CASSNSRDKGGLAKNIQYF; CDR3nt: TGCGCCAGCAGCAACTCCCGGGACAAAGGGGGGTTGGCCAAAAACATTCAGTACTTC; j_gene: TRBJ2-4; abundance: -; d_gene: -; v_gene: TRBV10-2
CDR3aa: CASSLVLGQVGSPLHF; CDR3nt: TGTGCCAGCAGCTTAGTCCTTGGACAGGTGGGCTCACCCCTCCACTTT; j_gene: TRBJ1-6; abundance: -; d_gene: TRBD1; v_gene: TRBV7-2
CDR3aa: CASSLRGPGTEAFF; CDR3nt: TGTGCCAGCAGTTTGCGGGGGCCGGGTACTGAAGCTTTCTTT; j_gene: TRBJ1-1; abundance: -; d_gene: -; v_gene: TRBV28
CDR3aa: CSVEGQGAPGNEKLFF; CDR3nt: TGCAGCGTTGAAGGGCAGGGGGCGCCCGGGAATGAAAAACTGTTTTTT; j_gene: TRBJ1-4; abundance: once; d_gene: TRBD1; v_gene: TRBV29-1
CDR3aa: CASSEAPDSGYYKVAQHF; CDR3nt: TGTGCCAGCAGTGAAGCACCAGACAGCGGGTACTATAAGGTCGCCCAGCATTTT; j_gene: TRBJ1-5; abundance: -; d_gene: -; v_gene: TRBV6-1
CDR3aa: CASSSPDQPQHF; CDR3nt: TGTGCCAGCAGTTCGCCCGATCAGCCCCAGCATTTT; j_gene: TRBJ1-5; abundance: -; d_gene: -; v_gene: TRBV6-5
CDR3aa: CASRNGRRYEQYF; CDR3nt: TGTGCCAGTCGTAACGGGAGACGATACGAGCAGTACTTC; j_gene: TRBJ2-7; abundance: -; d_gene: -; v_gene: TRBV28
CDR3aa: CSAHWENTEAFF; CDR3nt: TGCAGCGCCCACTGGGAGAACACTGAAGCTTTCTTT; j_gene: TRBJ1-1; abundance: -; d_gene: -; v_gene: TRBV29-1
CDR3aa: CASSLVRDGANYGYTF; CDR3nt: TGTGCCAGCTCACTTGTCCGGGACGGCGCTAACTATGGCTACACCTTC; j_gene: TRBJ1-2; abundance: few; d_gene: -; v_gene: TRBV18
CDR3aa: CATSEFRLRGNYGYTF; CDR3nt: TGTGCCACCAGTGAGTTCCGTCTCAGGGGGAACTATGGCTACACCTTC; j_gene: TRBJ1-2; abundance: once; d_gene: TRBD1; v_gene: TRBV24-1
CDR3aa: CASRGAGRGSSGNTIYF; CDR3nt: TGTGCCAGCAGGGGGGCCGGGCGAGGAAGCTCTGGAAACACCATATATTTT; j_gene: TRBJ1-3; abundance: -; d_gene: -; v_gene: TRBV2